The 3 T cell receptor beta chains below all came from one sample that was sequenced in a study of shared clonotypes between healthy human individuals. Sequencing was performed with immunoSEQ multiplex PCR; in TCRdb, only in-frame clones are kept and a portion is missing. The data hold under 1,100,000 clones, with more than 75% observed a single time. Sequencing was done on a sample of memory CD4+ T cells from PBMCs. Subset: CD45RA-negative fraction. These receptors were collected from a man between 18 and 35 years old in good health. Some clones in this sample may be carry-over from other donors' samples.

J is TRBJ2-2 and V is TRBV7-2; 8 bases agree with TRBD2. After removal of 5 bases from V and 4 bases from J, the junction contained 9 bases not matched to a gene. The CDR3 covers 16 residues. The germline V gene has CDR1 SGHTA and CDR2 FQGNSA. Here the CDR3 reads CASSPQAGALTGELFF. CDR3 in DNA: TGTGCCAGCAGCCCCCAAGCGGGAGCTCTCACCGGGGAGCTGTTTTTT. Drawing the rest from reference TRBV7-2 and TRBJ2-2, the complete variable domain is GAGVSQSPSNKVTEKGKDVELRCDPISGHTALYWYRQSLGQGLEFLIYFQGNSAPDKSGLPSDRFSAERTGGSVSTLTIQRTQQEDSAVYLCASSPQAGALTGELFFGEGSRLTVL.

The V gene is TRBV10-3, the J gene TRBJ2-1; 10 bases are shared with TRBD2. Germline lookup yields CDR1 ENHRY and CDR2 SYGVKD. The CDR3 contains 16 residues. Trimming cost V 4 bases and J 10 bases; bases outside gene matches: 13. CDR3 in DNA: TGTGCCATCAGTGGAAGAGCTAGCGGGAGTGTTGACGAGCAGTTCTTC. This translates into CAISGRASGSVDEQFF.

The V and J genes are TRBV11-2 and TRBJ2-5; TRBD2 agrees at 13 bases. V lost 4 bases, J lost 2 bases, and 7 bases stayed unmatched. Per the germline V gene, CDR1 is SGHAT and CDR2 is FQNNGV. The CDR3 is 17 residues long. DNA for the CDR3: TGTGCCAGCAGCTCCGGGACTAGCGGGAACATTCAAGAGACCCAGTACTTC. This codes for CASSSGTSGNIQETQYF.